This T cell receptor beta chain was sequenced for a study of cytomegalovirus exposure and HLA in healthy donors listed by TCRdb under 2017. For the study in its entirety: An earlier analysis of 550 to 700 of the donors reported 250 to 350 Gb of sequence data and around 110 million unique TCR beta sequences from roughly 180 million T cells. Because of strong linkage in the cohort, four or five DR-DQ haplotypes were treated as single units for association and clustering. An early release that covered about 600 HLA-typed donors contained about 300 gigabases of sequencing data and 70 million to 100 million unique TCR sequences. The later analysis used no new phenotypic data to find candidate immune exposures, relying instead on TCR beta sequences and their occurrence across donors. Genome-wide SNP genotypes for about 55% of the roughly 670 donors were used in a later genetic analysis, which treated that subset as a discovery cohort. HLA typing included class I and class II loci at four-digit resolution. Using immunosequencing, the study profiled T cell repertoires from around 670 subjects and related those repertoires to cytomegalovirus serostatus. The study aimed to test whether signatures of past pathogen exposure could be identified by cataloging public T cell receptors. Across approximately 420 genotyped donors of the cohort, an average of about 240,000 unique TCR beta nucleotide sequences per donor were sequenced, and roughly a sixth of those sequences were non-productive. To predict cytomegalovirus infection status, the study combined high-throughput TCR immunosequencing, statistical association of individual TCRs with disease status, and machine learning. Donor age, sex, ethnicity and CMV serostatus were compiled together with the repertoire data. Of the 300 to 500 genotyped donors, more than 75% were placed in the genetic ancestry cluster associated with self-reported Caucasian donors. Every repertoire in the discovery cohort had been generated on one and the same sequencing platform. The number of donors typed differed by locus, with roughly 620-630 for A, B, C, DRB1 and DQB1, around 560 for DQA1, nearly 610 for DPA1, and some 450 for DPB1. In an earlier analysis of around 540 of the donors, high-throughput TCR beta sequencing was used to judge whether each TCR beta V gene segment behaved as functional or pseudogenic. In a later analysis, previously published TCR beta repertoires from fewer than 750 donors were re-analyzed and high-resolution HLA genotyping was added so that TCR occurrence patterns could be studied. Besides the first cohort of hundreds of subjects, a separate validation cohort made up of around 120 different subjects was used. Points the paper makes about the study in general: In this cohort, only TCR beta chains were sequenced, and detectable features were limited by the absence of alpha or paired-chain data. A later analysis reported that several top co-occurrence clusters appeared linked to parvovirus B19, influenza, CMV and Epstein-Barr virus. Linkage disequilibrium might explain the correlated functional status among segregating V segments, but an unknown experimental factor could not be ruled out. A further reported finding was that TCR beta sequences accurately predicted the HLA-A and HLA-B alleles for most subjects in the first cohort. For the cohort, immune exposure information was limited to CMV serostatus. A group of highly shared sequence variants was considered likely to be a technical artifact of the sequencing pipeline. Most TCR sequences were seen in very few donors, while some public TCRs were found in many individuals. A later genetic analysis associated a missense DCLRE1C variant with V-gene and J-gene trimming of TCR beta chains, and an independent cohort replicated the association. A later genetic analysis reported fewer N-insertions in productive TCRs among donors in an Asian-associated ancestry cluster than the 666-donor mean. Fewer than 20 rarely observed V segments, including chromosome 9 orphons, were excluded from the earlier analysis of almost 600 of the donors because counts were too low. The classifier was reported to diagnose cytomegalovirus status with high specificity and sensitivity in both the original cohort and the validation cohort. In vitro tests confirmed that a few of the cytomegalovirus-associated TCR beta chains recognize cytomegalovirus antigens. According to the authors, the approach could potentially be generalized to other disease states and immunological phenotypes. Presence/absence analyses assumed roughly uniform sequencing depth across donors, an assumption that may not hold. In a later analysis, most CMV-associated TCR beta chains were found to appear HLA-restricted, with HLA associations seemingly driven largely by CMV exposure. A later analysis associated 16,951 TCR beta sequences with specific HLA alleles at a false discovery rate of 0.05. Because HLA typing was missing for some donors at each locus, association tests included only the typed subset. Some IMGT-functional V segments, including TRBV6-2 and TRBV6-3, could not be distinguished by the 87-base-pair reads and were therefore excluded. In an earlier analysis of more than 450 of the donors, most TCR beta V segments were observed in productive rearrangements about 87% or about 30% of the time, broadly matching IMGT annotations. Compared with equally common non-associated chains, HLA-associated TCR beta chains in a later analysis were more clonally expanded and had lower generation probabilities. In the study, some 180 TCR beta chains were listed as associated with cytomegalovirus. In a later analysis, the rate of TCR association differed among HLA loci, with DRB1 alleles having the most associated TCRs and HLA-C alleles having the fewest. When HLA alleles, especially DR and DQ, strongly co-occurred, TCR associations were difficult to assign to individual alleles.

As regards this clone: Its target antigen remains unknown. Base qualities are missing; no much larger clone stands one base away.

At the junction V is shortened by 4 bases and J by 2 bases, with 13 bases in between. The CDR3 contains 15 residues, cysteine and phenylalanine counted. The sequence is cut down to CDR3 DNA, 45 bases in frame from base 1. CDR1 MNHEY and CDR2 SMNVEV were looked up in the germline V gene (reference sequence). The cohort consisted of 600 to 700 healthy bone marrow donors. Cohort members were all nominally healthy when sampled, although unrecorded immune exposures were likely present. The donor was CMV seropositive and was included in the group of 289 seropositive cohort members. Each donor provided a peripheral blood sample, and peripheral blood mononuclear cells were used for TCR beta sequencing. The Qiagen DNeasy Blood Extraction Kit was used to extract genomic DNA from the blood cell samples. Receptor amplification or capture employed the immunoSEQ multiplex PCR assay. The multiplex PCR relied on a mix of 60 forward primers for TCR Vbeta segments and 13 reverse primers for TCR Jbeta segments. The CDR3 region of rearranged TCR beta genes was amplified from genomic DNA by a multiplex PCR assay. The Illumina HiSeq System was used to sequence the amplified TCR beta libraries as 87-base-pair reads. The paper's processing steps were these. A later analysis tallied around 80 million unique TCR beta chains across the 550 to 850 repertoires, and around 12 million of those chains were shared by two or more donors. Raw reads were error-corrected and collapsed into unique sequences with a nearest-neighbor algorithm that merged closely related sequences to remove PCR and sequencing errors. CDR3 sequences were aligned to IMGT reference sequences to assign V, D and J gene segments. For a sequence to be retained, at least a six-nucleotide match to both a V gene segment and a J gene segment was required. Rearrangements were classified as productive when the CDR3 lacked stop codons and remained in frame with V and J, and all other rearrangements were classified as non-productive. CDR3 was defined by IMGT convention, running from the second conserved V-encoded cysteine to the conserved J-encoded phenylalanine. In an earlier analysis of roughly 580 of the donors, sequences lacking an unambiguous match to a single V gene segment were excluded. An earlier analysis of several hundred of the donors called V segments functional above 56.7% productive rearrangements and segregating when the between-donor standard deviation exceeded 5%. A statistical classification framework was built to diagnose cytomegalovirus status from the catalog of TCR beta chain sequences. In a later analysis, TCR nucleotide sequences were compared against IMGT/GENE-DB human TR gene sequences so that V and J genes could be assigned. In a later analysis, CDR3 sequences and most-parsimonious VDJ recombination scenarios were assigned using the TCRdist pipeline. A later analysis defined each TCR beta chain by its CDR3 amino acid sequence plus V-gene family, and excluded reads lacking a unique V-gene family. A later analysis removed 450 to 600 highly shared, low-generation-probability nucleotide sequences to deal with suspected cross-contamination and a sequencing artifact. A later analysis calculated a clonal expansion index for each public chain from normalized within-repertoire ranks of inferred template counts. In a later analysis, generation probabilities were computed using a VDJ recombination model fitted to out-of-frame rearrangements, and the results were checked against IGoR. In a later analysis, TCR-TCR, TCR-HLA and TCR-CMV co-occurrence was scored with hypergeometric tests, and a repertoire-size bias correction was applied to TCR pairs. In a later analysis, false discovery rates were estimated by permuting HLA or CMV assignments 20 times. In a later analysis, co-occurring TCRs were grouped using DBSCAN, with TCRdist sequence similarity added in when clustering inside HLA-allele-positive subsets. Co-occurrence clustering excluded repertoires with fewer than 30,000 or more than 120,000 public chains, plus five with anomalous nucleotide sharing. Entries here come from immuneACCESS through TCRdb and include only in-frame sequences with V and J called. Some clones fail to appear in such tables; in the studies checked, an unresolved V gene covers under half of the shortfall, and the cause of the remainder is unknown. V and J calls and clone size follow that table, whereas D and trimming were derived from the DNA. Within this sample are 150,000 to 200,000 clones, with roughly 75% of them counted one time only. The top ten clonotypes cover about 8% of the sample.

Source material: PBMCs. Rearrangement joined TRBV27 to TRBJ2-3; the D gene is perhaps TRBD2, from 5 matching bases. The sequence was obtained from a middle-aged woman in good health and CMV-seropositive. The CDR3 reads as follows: CASSSGNNPTDTQYF. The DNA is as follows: TGTGCCAGCAGTTCCGGGAACAATCCCACAGATACGCAGTATTTT.